This TCR beta chain emerged from a study of blood T cell repertoires in COVID-19. As for the study in general: Samples came from the United States, Italy and Spain, spanning acute and convalescent COVID-19. PBMCs, B-cell-depleted T cells, or T cells were the source of the cDNA or gDNA that made up the material.

Germline V gene lookup returns CDR1 LGHNA and CDR2 YSLEER. Trimming cost V 0 bases and J 7 bases, with 12 bases left between them. CDR3 size: 15 residues. Those who participated ranged in age from 18 to 89 years and resided in 20 to 25 US areas. Assignments of participants to cohorts depended upon their own reported clinical history. Repertoires were generated with immunoSEQ multiplex PCR, while TCRdb's copy carries only in-frame clones and drops some. The sample carries nearly 350,000 clones, roughly 87% recorded once. The source of this sequence is a woman in her 30s who had recovered from COVID-19. The chain employs TRBV4-3 and TRBJ2-2, with D possibly TRBD2 on 5 matching bases. The specimen was PBMCs or T cells enriched from blood (not recorded which). CDR3 nucleotide sequence: TGCGCCAGCAGCCAAGACACCGGGATCGGCGGGGAGCTGTTTTTT. Residues: CASSQDTGIGGELFF.